This T cell receptor beta chain was sequenced during a study of T cell repertoires in ileal Crohn's disease. Study background: Every patient was operated on for stricturing (roughly 61%) or penetrating (approximately 40%) complications.

CDR3 length equals 13 residues. CDR1 and CDR2 from the germline V gene are GTSNPN and SVGIG (reference sequence). Trimming removed 5 bases at V and 7 bases at J, with 17 bases between. Method: immunoSEQ multiplex PCR; TCRdb's copy keeps in-frame clones and lacks some. The sample lists 8,000 to 9,500 clones, 70% to 90% occurring once. Indicated time point: inflamed ileum from the surgical specimen. V is TRBV30 and J is TRBJ1-2; D perhaps matches TRBD1 (5 bases). This clonotype was sampled from an adult with Crohn's disease. Input material: ileal tissue. In nucleotides, the CDR3 is TGTGCCTGGGCAAGCGGGGGGATTCGTGGCTACACCTTC. Amino acid sequence: CAWASGGIRGYTF.